This T cell receptor beta chain was obtained from a study of T cell repertoires in cytomegalovirus infection. Looking at the study overall: CMV infection and matching HLA type were both indicated by public TCR beta signatures. Overall study results and limits: The cumulative frequency of public TCR beta families identified carriers of CMV plus the relevant HLA. In two of eight donors, the top clonotype was HLA-C-restricted CMV-specific.

This clonotype was picked up many times. The antigen is unknown. TCRdb independently ran MiXCR on the reads; one entry per CDR3 protein. Of hundreds of thousands of distinct CDR3 sequences listed, around 32% are singletons. Source material: PBMCs. The sequence was obtained from a human donor in good health (CMV status not recorded). Some clones in this sample may be carry-over from other donors' samples.

In DNA, the CDR3 is TGTGCCAGCAGCTTAACTCCGTACGAGCAGTACTTC. This encodes CASSLTPYEQYF. The V gene is TRBV7-9, the J gene TRBJ2-7; D remains unclear. The CDR3 is 12 residues long. In germline, CDR1 is SEHNR, CDR2 FQNEAQ (reference sequence). Trimming took 2 bases from V and 4 from J, leaving 6 bases between them.